This TCR beta chain is drawn from a study of vaccination effects on CD4 cells after COVID-19. Sequencing was preceded by expansion of antigen-specific CD4+ T cells with viral peptide pools in the ViraFEST assay. After less than 11 days in culture, the CD4+ T cells were isolated. In its sample, this clone was seen a few times. Its antigen remains unknown. The method was immunoSEQ multiplex PCR; TCRdb's version includes in-frame clones alone and lacks a portion of them. The data hold tens of thousands of clones, with around 75% observed a single time. Broader study findings: Clones of infection and vaccine origin contracted markedly late after vaccination. Missing from the study were early post-infection timepoints, and its convalescent patients were few. Cross-reaction with common cold coronaviruses was seen in only 1 of 255 vaccine-induced clones from healthy vaccinees.

The clonotype originates from a human donor who received a COVID-19 vaccine. This material consisted of CD4+ T cells from PBMCs cultured with HCoV-229E spike peptides, taken before COVID-19 vaccination.

The CDR3, as DNA: TGTGCCAGCAGCCAAGATCTAGGGGTGGCCGGGGAGCTGTTTTTT. Protein product: CASSQDLGVAGELFF. This chain joins TRBV4-2 and TRBJ2-2; maybe TRBD1 (5 bases). CDR3 length: 15 amino acids. CDR1 is LGHNA and CDR2 is YNFKEQ in the germline V gene. Trimming removed 0 bases from V and 6 bases from J, with 11 bases in between.